Below, one T cell receptor beta chain is given with its context. The antigen is undetermined. This sample is part of a study of cytomegalovirus exposure and HLA in healthy donors. Study-wide points: Apart from CMV serostatus, no immune exposure information was available. Later analysis associated a missense DCLRE1C variant with TCR beta V- and J-gene trimming.

V gave up 4 bases and J gave up 2 bases; unmatched junction bases: 6. The CDR3 spans 16 residues. CDR1 is MDHEN, CDR2 SYDVKM, per germline. Primers: 60 Vbeta forward and 13 Jbeta reverse. TCRdb keeps only in-frame clones here, not all; method: immunoSEQ multiplex PCR. This table holds 110,000 to 150,000 clones, around 79% found once. Material for sequencing was PBMCs. The receptor's source is a male donor in good health and CMV-seronegative. This chain joins TRBV28 and TRBJ2-7, with 12 bases lining up with TRBD1. For the CDR3, the DNA is TGTGCCAGCAGTTGGGGACAGGGGGCTAAAACCTACGAGCAGTACTTC. This encodes CASSWGQGAKTYEQYF.